The clone carrying this TCR beta chain is medium-sized (0.01 to 0.1%) by share. As yet, its antigen is unknown. The study amplified the TCR beta CDR3 region from genomic DNA. This amplification was carried out by two rounds of multiplex PCR. The first round of PCR was done with primers that matched each TRBV and TRBJ gene. Via MiXCR, TCRdb re-called the multiplex PCR reads, giving one row per CDR3 protein. The sample consists of 15,000 to 20,000 distinct CDR3 sequences, approximately 26% of them appearing once. This record comes from a study of prognosis after radiotherapy for stage I lung cancer. The overall study: Some 13 of the patients were found to have newly diagnosed primary stage I lung tumors, and about five were living with oligometastatic NSCLC after surgical resection of the primary tumor. Without exception, patients with non-small cell lung cancer were deemed medically inoperable. It was SBRT that served as radiotherapy, in 3 to 5 fractions with a biologically effective dose of at least 100 Gy.

V shed 8 bases, J shed 4 bases, and the junction held 13 bases outside the gene matches. There are 15 residues in the CDR3. Germline V gives CDR1 MNHNS, CDR2 SASEGT. Study findings and constraints: Counted unique TCR clones declined after stereotactic body radiation therapy (median approximately 9,100 versus 7,200).

The source material was PBMCs, sampled before or after stereotactic body radiation therapy (not recorded which). This sequence was found in a donor aged 50 or older with non-small cell lung cancer. The chain has TRBV6-1 and TRBJ2-7, with TRBD1 matching 8 bases. In DNA, the CDR3 is TGTGCCAGCCGAAAGGACAGGGATCCGACATACGAGCAGTACTTC. Protein: CASRKDRDPTYEQYF.